The rows below give T cell receptor beta chains drawn from one sample of a study of blood T cell repertoires in COVID-19. The data were produced by immunoSEQ multiplex PCR, yet TCRdb's version contains in-frame clones alone and is incomplete. Of roughly 100,000 clones listed, about 86% are singletons. Sample: peripheral blood. These TCRs come from a woman of 80 years or more with active or convalescent COVID-19. Each CDR3 is given with its conserved first and last residue. A D gene is named only where the DNA matches it firmly. Size values are once, few and many counts, or a class for expanded clones, and some rows have none.

v_call	d_call	j_call	clone_size	cdr3_aa	cdr3_nt
TRBV19	TRBD1	TRBJ1-1	-	CASSSLRDRSLPNTEAFF	TGTGCCAGTAGTTCCCTCCGGGACAGGTCCCTTCCGAACACTGAAGCTTTCTTT
TRBV29-1	-	TRBJ1-1	-	CSVEDPTAGSVLAFF	TGCAGCGTTGAAGATCCGACAGCGGGGAGTGTCCTAGCTTTCTTT
TRBV12-3/TRBV12-4	-	TRBJ1-2	-	CASSFGQSYGYTF	TGTGCCAGCAGCTTTGGACAGTCTTATGGCTACACCTTC
TRBV14	-	TRBJ1-1	few	CASSQVGLIGTAEAFF	TGTGCCAGCAGCCAAGTCGGGTTGATCGGGACTGCTGAAGCTTTCTTT
TRBV5-1	-	TRBJ1-2	-	CASSLVPDDYGYTF	TGCGCCAGCAGCTTGGTGCCAGATGACTATGGCTACACCTTC
TRBV15	TRBD2	TRBJ2-3	-	CATSKLASDTDTQYF	TGTGCCACCAGCAAACTAGCGAGCGACACAGATACGCAGTATTTT
TRBV28	-	TRBJ1-6	-	CASSFVRADSPLHF	TGTGCCAGCAGTTTTGTCAGGGCTGATTCACCCCTCCACTTT
TRBV30	-	TRBJ2-3	-	CAWTQDFSADTQYF	TGTGCCTGGACTCAGGACTTCAGCGCAGATACGCAGTATTTT
TRBV2	-	TRBJ1-2	-	CASNLGAAVNGYTF	TGTGCCAGCAATTTAGGGGCGGCAGTTAATGGCTACACCTTC
TRBV3-1/TRBV3-2	-	TRBJ1-3	-	CASSPPGRESSGNTIYF	TGTGCCAGCAGCCCTCCAGGGAGGGAGAGCTCTGGAAACACCATATATTTT